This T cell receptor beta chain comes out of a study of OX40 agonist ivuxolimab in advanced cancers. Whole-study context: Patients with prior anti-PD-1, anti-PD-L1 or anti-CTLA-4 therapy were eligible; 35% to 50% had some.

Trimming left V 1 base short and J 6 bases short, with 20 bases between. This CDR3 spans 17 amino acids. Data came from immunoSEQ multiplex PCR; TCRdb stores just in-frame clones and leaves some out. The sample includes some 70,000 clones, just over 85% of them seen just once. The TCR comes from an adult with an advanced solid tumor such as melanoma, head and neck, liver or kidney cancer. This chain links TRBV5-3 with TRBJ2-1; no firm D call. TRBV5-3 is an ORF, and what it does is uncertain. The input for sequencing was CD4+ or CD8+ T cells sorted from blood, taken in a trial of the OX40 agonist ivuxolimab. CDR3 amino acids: CARSLRPTTLWGNEQFF. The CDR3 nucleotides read TGTGCCAGAAGCTTGAGACCGACCACACTATGGGGCAATGAGCAGTTCTTC.